This T cell receptor beta chain came from a study of T cells in Graves' hyperthyroidism and ophthalmopathy. A remark on this clonotype: A single base separates this from a much larger clone, so it may be a read error.

V was trimmed by 7 bases and J by 3 bases, leaving 19 bases between them. This CDR3 contains 15 residues. The germline CDR1 and CDR2 sequences are LGHNA and YSLEER. From RNA transcripts, TCR beta CDR3 regions were amplified. HTBI primers were employed in a first-round RT-PCR of the TCR CDR3. TCRdb reanalysed the multiplex PCR reads using MiXCR and keeps one entry per CDR3 protein. This table has hundreds of thousands of distinct CDR3 sequences, 15% to 18% appearing once. This sequence was found in a woman aged 18 to 35 with Graves' hyperthyroidism that later progressed to Graves' ophthalmopathy. Specimen: blood. This chain joins TRBV4-3 and TRBJ2-7; no clear D gene. CDR3: CASIPSADYRYEQYF. The CDR3 coding sequence is TGCGCCAGCATCCCTTCTGCTGATTATCGCTACGAGCAGTACTTC.